Here is one T cell receptor (beta chain) with its context. This CDR3 is 15 amino acids long. Germline CDR1 and CDR2: MNHEY and SVGAGI. Trimming left V 7 bases short and J 4 bases short, with 19 bases between. Some clones are missing from TCRdb's copy, which holds only in-frame ones; the method was immunoSEQ multiplex PCR. The sample contains 95,000 to 150,000 clones, roughly 88% of which appear only once. The data originate from a study of T cell responses to AZD1222 COVID-19 vaccine. The rearrangement links TRBV6-5 to TRBJ1-1; D not resolved. This clonotype was obtained from an adult in good health. The sample was peripheral blood, taken on day 0 of AZD1222 vaccination. Written as DNA, the CDR3 is TGTGCCAGCAAACCCTGGGCAACCGAGCGCACTGAAGCTTTCTTT. Its translation: CASKPWATERTEAFF.